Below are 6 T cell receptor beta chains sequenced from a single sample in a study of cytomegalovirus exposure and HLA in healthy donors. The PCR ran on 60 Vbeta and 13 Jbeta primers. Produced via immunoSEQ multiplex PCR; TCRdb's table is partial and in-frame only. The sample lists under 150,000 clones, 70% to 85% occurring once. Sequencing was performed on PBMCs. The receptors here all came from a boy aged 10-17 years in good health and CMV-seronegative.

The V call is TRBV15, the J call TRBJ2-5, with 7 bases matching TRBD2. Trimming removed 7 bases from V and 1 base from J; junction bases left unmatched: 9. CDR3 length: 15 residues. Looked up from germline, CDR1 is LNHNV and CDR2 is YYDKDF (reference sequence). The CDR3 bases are TGTGCCACCACTGGACTTGCGGGGGTCCAAGAGACCCAGTACTTC. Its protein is CATTGLAGVQETQYF.

This CDR3 reads CASSVDEVQGTNYEQYF. The CDR3 nucleotides are TGTGCCAGCAGCGTAGATGAAGTGCAGGGAACAAACTACGAGCAGTACTTC. The chain carries TRBV9 and TRBJ2-7; D might be TRBD1 (5 bases). Trimming cost V 0 bases and J 3 bases, with 19 bases left between them. CDR1 is SGDLS, CDR2 YYNGEE, per germline. This CDR3 is built from 17 residues.

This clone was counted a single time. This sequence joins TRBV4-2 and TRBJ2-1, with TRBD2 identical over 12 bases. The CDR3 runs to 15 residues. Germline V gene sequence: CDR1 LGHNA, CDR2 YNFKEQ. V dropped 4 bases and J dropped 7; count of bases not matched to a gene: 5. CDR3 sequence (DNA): TGTGCCAGCAGCCCGCGGACTAGCGGGGTGAATGAGCAGTTCTTC. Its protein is CASSPRTSGVNEQFF.

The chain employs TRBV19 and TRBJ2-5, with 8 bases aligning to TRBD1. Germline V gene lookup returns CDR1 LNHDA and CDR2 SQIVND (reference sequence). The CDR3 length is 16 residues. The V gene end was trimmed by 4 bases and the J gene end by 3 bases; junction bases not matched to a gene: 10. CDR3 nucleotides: TGTGCCAGTAGTAGTAGGGCAGGGGGCTTGGAAGAGACCCAGTACTTC. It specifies CASSSRAGGLEETQYF.

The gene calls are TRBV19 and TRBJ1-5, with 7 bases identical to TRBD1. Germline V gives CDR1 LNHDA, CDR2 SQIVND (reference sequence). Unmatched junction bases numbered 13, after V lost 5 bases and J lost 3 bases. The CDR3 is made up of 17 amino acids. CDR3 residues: CASSPNAGTAINQPQHF. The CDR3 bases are TGTGCCAGTAGTCCTAATGCCGGGACAGCGATCAATCAGCCCCAGCATTTT. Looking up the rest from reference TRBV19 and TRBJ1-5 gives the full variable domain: DGGITQSPKYLFRKEGQNVTLSCEQNLNHDAMYWYRQDPGQGLRLIYYSQIVNDFQKGDIAEGYSVSREKKESFPLTVTSAQKNPTAFYLCASSPNAGTAINQPQHFGDGTRLSIL.

The CDR3 nucleotides read TGTGCCAGTAGTATAGGATCGGGGTGGGATTCACCCCTCCACTTT. Translating it yields CASSIGSGWDSPLHF. The chain joins TRBV19 to TRBJ1-6, with unresolved D. V lost 1 base to trimming and J lost 8 bases, with 12 bases between them. Looked up from germline, CDR1 is LNHDA and CDR2 is SQIVND (reference sequence). This CDR3 contains 15 residues.